This T cell receptor (beta chain) is drawn from a study of shared T cell receptors in the human thymus (dated by TCRdb to about 2021). Regarding the research as a whole: The study examined how self-reactive, shared T-cell receptor alpha chains are generated in the human thymus.

CDR1 and CDR2 were assigned from the germline V gene as MDHEN and SYDVKM. The CDR3 sequence holds 16 residues, the cysteine and phenylalanine included. Only the CDR3 DNA stays, 48 bases, in frame from base 1. At the junction V is shortened by 7 bases and J by 6 bases; bases outside the gene matches: 10. In the case of this clone: Its specific antigen is unknown. No clone much larger than this one lies a single base away; base qualities are absent.

Libraries were made using the immunoSEQ multiplex PCR assay. TCRdb took over this immuneACCESS table, retaining in-frame rearrangements with V and J assigned. Such tables are incomplete; in checked studies, under half of the missing clones stem from an unresolved V gene, and the remainder is unexplained. The sample table records about 660,000 clones; roughly 86% of these occur just once. Roughly 0.0087% of the sample is held by the ten biggest clonotypes. This sample also belongs to another study, concerning human thymus T cells. The second paper further reports: Donors were immunologically healthy infants undergoing open corrective cardiac surgery for congenital heart defects in Finland. Thymus tissue was collected as surgical resects that were removed during corrective cardiac surgery. Usage of V and J gene segments appeared to be biased in both the thymic and the peripheral blood repertoires. According to the related research, thymic TCR repertoires were highly overlapping among unrelated individuals. The study characterized TCR alpha and beta repertoires from fewer than 10 infant thymus samples and a few related peripheral blood samples. Donor ages ranged from roughly 6 to 250 days, and the cohort comprised over five male and a couple of female infants. Thymocytes were released mechanically from tissue and stored at -70 °C as pellets of roughly 9-31 million cells. A QIAsymphony instrument was used to extract genomic DNA from the frozen cell pellets. The immunoSEQ multiplex PCR assay was used to amplify the TCRB and TCRAD loci from a standardized amount of quality-controlled genomic DNA. The amplicons spanned the V(D)J region and were long enough to cover the CDR3 and allow V and J genes to be identified. The commercial immunoSEQ service was used to sequence amplicons on an Illumina platform. Primer bias and sequencing errors were corrected using previously described methods, and TCRAD and TCRB definitions followed the IMGT database. The repertoires were analysed using immunoSEQ Analyzer 3.0 and VDJTools for basic statistics, V/J segment usage, diversity estimates, rarefaction and pairwise overlap. Chao1, ChaoE, Efron-Thisted, Shannon and inverse Simpson indices were used to estimate diversity, which was also estimated on datasets down-sampled to the smallest sample. For repertoire overlap, CDR3 nucleotide sequence, V gene and J gene had to match strictly, and clustering was done by Jaccard-based multidimensional scaling. On average, thymus samples gave 750,000 to 950,000 unique TCRB clonotypes, whereas blood samples gave roughly 80,000.

This TCR came from a boy less than two years old with a congenital heart defect. Donor details come from another sample of the same person, matched by shared clones. Rearrangement joined TRBV28 to TRBJ2-7; 15 bases in the middle match TRBD2. Input material: thymocytes. CDR3 protein: CASTPGLAGGPSEQYF. The nucleotides are TGTGCCAGCACCCCCGGACTAGCGGGGGGGCCATCCGAGCAGTACTTC.